Each of the 4 T cell receptor beta chains below was sequenced from the same sample in a study of T-cell reconstitution after alpha-beta-depleted transplantation in children. The library targeted TCRbeta and was prepared with unique molecular identifiers. In TCRdb, the PCR reads were re-called with MiXCR into one record per CDR3 protein. Of about 980,000 distinct CDR3 sequences detected, about 31% appear once; the ten largest clones hold about 28%. The sample was PBMCs, mostly from graft donor cells, taken 360 days after TCRalphabeta/CD19-depleted stem cell transplant. Receptors were obtained from a boy younger than two who had a stem cell transplant for SCID, so the T cells may come from the graft donor.

The chain carries TRBV28 and TRBJ2-3; D possibly matches TRBD1 or TRBD2 (5 bases each). V lost 4 bases and J lost 13, with 15 bases in between. This CDR3 comprises 12 residues. Germline assignment: CDR1 MDHEN and CDR2 SYDVKM. The CDR3 spells CASSSPGPLKYF. As DNA, the CDR3 is TGTGCCAGCAGTTCCCCGGGACCCCTCAAGTATTTT.

This clonotype was recorded at least ten times. The chain employs TRBV4-1 and TRBJ2-1, with 13 bases matching TRBD2. The V gene end was trimmed by 4 bases and the J gene end by 2 bases; junction bases not matched to a gene: 2. CDR3 length: 16 amino acids. Germline CDR1 MGHRA, CDR2 YSYEKL. CDR3 region: CASSPGLAGPYNEQFF. The DNA of the CDR3 is TGCGCCAGCAGCCCGGGACTAGCGGGACCCTACAATGAGCAGTTCTTC.

This rearrangement joins TRBV9 to TRBJ2-3; 8 bases map to TRBD2. V shed 4 bases and J 0 bases; nucleotides not matched to a gene: 7. Per the germline V gene, CDR1 is SGDLS and CDR2 is YYNGEE. The CDR3 is made up of 16 amino acids. As DNA, the CDR3 is TGTGCCAGCAGCCCCGGGAGGGCCTCTAGCACAGATACGCAGTATTTT. Residues: CASSPGRASSTDTQYF.

V gene TRBV6-2 or TRBV6-3 combines with J gene TRBJ1-2; D ambiguous. Deletions cut 3 bases from V and 8 bases from J, with 13 bases between. Germline assignment: CDR1 MNHEY and CDR2 SVGEGT. The CDR3 is 13 residues long. In nucleotides, the CDR3 is TGTGCCAGCAGTTATAGGAATTCGCAGGGCTACACCTTC. It yields the protein CASSYRNSQGYTF.